This entry features one T cell receptor (beta chain) sequence. What it binds is unknown. These data come from a study of graft-versus-host responses after intestinal transplantation. Repertoires were generated with immunoSEQ multiplex PCR, while TCRdb's copy carries only in-frame clones and drops some. The sample comprises 150,000 or so clones, around 90% of which are singletons, and about 0.18% rests with the top ten. This material consisted of unstimulated CD4+ T cells sorted from spleen or lymph node cells, taken before intestinal transplant. The TCR was taken from a human donor who received an intestinal transplant.

The CDR3 nucleotides are TGTGCCTGGAGTGTCTCTGAGGGAGGTGGCACAGATACGCAGTATTTT. Translated, it gives CAWSVSEGGGTDTQYF. V and J are TRBV30 and TRBJ2-3; D is perhaps TRBD2 (6 bases). V shed 0 bases and J shed 1 base, with 14 bases lying between them. The CDR3 has 16 residues. Germline V gene sequence: CDR1 GTSNPN, CDR2 SVGIG (reference sequence).